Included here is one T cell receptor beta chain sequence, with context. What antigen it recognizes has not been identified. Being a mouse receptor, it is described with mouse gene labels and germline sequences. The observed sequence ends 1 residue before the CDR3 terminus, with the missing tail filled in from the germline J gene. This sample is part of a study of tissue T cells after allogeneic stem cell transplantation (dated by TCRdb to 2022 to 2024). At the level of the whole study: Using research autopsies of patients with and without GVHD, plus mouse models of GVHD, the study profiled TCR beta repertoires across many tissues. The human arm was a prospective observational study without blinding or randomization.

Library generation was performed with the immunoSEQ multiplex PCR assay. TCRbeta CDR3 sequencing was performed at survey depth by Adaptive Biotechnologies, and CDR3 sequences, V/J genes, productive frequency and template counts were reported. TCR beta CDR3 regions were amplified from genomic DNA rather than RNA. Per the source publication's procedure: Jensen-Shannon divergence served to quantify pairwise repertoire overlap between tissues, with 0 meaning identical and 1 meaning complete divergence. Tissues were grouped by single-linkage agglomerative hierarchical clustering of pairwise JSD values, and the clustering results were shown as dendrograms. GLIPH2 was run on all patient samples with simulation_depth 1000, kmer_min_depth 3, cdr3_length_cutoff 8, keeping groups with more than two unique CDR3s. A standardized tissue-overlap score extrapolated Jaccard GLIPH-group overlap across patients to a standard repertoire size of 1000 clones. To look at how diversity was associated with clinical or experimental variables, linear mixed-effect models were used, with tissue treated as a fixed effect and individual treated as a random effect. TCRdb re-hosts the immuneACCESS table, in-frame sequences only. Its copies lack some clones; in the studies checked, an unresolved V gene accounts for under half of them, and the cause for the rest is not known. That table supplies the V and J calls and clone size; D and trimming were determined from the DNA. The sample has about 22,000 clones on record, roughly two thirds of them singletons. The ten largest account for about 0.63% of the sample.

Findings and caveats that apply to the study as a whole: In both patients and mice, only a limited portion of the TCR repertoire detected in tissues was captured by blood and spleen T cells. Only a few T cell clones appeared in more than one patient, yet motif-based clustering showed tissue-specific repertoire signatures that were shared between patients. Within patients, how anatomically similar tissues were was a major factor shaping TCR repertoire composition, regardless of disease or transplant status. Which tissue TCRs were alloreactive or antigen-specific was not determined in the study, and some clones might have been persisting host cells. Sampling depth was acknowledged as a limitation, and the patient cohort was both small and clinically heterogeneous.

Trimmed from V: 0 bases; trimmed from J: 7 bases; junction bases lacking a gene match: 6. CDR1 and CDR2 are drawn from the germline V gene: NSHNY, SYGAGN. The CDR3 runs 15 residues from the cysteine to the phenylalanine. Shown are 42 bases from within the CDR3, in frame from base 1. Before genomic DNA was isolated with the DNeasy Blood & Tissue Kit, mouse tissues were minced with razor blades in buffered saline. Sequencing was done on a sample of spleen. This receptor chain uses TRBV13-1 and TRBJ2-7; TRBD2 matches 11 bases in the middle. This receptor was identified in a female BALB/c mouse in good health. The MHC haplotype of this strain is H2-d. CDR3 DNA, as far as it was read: TGTGCCAGCAGTGATGCGACTGGGGGGGGGTGGGAACAGTAC. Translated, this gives CASSDATGGGWEQY. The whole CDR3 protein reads CASSDATGGGWEQYF.